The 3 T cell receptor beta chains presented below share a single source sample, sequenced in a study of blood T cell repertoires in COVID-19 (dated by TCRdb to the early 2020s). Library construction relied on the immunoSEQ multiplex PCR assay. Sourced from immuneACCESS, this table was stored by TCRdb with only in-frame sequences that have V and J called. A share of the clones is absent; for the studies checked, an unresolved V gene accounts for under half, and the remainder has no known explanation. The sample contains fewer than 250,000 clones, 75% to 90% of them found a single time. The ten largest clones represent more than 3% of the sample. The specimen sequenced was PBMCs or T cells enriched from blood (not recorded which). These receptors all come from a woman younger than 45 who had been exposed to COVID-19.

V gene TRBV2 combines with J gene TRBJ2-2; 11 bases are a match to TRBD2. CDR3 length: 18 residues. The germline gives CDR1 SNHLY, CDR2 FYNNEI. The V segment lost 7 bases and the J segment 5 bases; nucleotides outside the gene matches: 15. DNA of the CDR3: TGTGCCAGCATGGTGGGGAATAGCGGGAGGGCCGGTACCGGGGAGCTGTTTTTT. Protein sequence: CASMVGNSGRAGTGELFF.

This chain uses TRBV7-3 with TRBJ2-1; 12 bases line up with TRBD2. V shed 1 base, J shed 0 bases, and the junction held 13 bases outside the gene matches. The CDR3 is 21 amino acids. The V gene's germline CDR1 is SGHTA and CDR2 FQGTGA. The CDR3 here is CASSLISYLLAGGSSYNEQFF. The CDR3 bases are TGTGCCAGCAGCTTAATTTCTTACTTGCTAGCGGGAGGGAGCTCCTACAATGAGCAGTTCTTC. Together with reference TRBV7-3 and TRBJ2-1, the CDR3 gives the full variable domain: GAGVSQTPSNKVTEKGKYVELRCDPISGHTALYWYRQSLGQGPEFLIYFQGTGAADDSGLPNDRFFAVRPEGSVSTLKIQRTERGDSAVYLCASSLISYLLAGGSSYNEQFFGPGTRLTVL.

DNA for the CDR3: TGTGCCAGCTCACCAAAAATCATGGACAGGCGCAATCAGCCCCAGCATTTT. It is translated as CASSPKIMDRRNQPQHF. The chain uses TRBV18 and TRBJ1-5; TRBD1 aligns across 7 bases. CDR3 length: 17 amino acids. Germline V lookup: CDR1 KGHSH, CDR2 LQKENI. V trimming: 2 bases; J trimming: 2 bases; junction bases outside the gene matches: 9.